The subject of this entry is one T cell receptor beta chain. The antigen is unknown. Germline CDR1 reads SGHRS; CDR2 reads YFSETQ. J gave up 2 bases and V 2 bases, and 4 bases lay outside the gene matches. The CDR3 spans 14 residues. The data stem from a study of shared clonotypes between healthy human individuals. Study-wide points: Despite large depth, sorted-subset datasets appeared incompletely sequenced.

Methods used by the authors: Filtering differed since immunoSEQ provided only junctions, with no quality scores. The data were produced by immunoSEQ multiplex PCR, yet TCRdb's version contains in-frame clones alone and is incomplete. That table supplies the V and J calls and clone size; D and trimming were determined from the DNA. This sample has about 320,000 clones, with about nine tenths found just once. The gene calls are TRBV5-1 and TRBJ2-7, with 7 bases that match TRBD2. Specimen: memory CD8+ T cells sorted from blood. The subset: CD45RO+ cells pooled with CCR7-negative TemRA cells. The TCR was taken from a man between 18 and 29 years old in good health. The CDR3 region has the DNA TGCGCCAGCAGCTTAGCGGGACCCCCCTACGAGCAGTACTTC. This encodes CASSLAGPPYEQYF.